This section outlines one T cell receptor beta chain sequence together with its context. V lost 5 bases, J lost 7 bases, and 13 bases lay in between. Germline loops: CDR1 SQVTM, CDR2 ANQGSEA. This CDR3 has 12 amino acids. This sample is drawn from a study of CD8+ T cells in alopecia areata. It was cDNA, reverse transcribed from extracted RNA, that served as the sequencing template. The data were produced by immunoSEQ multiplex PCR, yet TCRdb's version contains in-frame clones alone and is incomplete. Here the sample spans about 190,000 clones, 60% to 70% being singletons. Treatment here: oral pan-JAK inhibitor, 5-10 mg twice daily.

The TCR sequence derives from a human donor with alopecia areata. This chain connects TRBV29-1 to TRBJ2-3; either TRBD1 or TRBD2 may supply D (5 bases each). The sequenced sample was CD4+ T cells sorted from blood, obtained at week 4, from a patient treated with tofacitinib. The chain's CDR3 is CSVFGAVNTQYF. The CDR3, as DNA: TGCAGCGTTTTCGGGGCGGTAAATACGCAGTATTTT.